The source of this TCR beta chain is a study of shared clonotypes between healthy human individuals. This CDR3 has 24 residues. Only in-frame clones appear in the TCRdb table, and some are missing; sequencing was by immunoSEQ multiplex PCR. The data show fewer than 550,000 clones, with 60% to 80% seen just once and under 15% held by the top ten. What was sequenced was PBMCs. The receptor's source is a woman aged 40 to 50 in good health. Some clones in this sample may be carry-over from other donors' samples. The chain joins TRBV21-1 to TRBJ2-2; the DNA was not compared with TRBD1, the D call given in the table. TRBV21-1 is recorded as a pseudogene. CDR3 sequence reads: CASSKIRGSPGQGARRPYTGELFF. DNA for the CDR3: TGTGCCAGCAGCAAGATACGGGGGTCCCCGGGACAGGGGGCTAGACGGCCCTACACCGGGGAGCTGTTTTTT.